This passage covers 17 T cell receptor beta chains from one sample sequenced in a study of CD8 T cells in ankylosing spondylitis. TCRdb re-called the 5' RACE reads with MiXCR, one entry per CDR3 protein. The sample lists 200,000 to 300,000 distinct CDR3 sequences; roughly a tenth were seen once. Sequencing used blood, either unsorted or a sorted T cell fraction (not recorded which). These receptors all stem from a male donor with ankylosing spondylitis or in good health (not recorded which).

This clonotype appeared many times. V usage is TRBV12-3 or TRBV12-4 and J usage is TRBJ2-3; D may be TRBD2 (6 bases). V gave up 0 bases and J gave up 5 bases, with 9 bases separating them. The CDR3 has 14 residues. Written as DNA, the CDR3 is TGTGCCAGCAGTTTAGCGCCTAGCGTAGATACGCAGTATTTT. Translation: CASSLAPSVDTQYF.

This clonotype was seen at least ten times. The gene calls are TRBV3-1 and TRBJ1-6, with 8 nucleotides matching TRBD1. This CDR3 region has 15 residues. Germline loops: CDR1 LGHDT, CDR2 YNNKEL (reference sequence). The V and J ends lost 4 bases and 7 bases, in that order; junction bases with no gene match: 6. DNA of the CDR3: TGTGCCAGCAGCCGCTCAGGGGGCGAGAATTCACCCCTCCACTTT. Its protein product is CASSRSGGENSPLHF.

This clonotype was picked up a small number of times. The rearrangement joins TRBV20-1 to TRBJ2-7, with D perhaps TRBD1 or TRBD2 (5 bases each). This CDR3 is built from 16 residues. CDR1 is DFQATT and CDR2 is SNEGSKA in the germline V gene (reference sequence). V gave up 0 bases and J gave up 0 bases, with 15 bases separating them. CDR3 nucleotide sequence: TGCAGTGCTAGAGATGACGGGACCGATAGCTCCTACGAGCAGTACTTC. This codes for CSARDDGTDSSYEQYF.

This clonotype was seen at least ten times. This rearrangement joins TRBV30 to TRBJ1-1, with D unclear. The CDR3 sequence is 11 residues long. CDR1 and CDR2 from the germline V gene are GTSNPN and SVGIG (reference sequence). V was cut by 4 bases and J by 1 base, with 4 bases left in between. The CDR3 sequence: CAWIRNTEAFF. The CDR3 DNA reads as TGTGCCTGGATTCGGAACACTGAAGCTTTCTTT.

The sample holds many counts of this clonotype. The J gene is TRBJ1-1, the V gene TRBV7-6; maybe TRBD1 (6 bases). V was clipped by 1 base and J by 3 bases, with 12 bases between them. In germline, CDR1 is SGHVS, CDR2 FNYEAQ. The CDR3 sequence is 15 residues long. The CDR3 region has the DNA TGTGCCAGCAGCTTAGGCGCGGGGGGCGACACTGAAGCTTTCTTT. Translation gives CASSLGAGGDTEAFF.

This clonotype has a count of ten or more. The chain joins TRBV20-1 to TRBJ2-1; 8 nucleotides match TRBD2. V gave up 3 bases and J gave up 1 base; unmatched junction bases: 2. CDR3 length: 14 residues. Germline V gene sequence: CDR1 DFQATT, CDR2 SNEGSKA (reference sequence). CDR3 sequence (DNA): TGCAGTGCTAGCGGGAGGGGGTCCTACAATGAGCAGTTCTTC. Residues: CSASGRGSYNEQFF.

A word on this clonotype: Possible read error: a much larger clone is one base away. This CDR3 is missing its conserved last phenylalanine or tryptophan, likely due to a read error. This rearrangement joins TRBV7-2 to TRBJ2-7; 8 positions match TRBD1. The CDR3 is made up of 15 amino acids. V gave up 5 bases and J gave up 0 bases; unmatched junction bases: 6. Germline V lookup: CDR1 SGHTA, CDR2 FQGNSA. The CDR3 spells CASSPQQGVSYEQYI. The DNA for the CDR3 is TGTGCCAGCAGCCCCCAACAGGGGGTCTCCTACGAGCAGTACATC.

This clonotype has at least ten counts. This rearrangement joins TRBV15 to TRBJ2-3; tentative D call: TRBD2 (5 bases). V was clipped by 0 bases and J by 0 bases, with 10 bases between them. The germline V gene encodes CDR1 LNHNV and CDR2 YYDKDF (reference sequence). The CDR3 covers 16 residues. The CDR3 DNA is TGTGCCACCAGCAGAGATCCAGCGGCTAGCACAGATACGCAGTATTTT. Its protein is CATSRDPAASTDTQYF.

In this sample, this clonotype turned up many times. The rearrangement joins TRBV4-2 to TRBJ2-3; the match to TRBD2 covers 7 bases. Germline V CDR1 and CDR2: LGHNA, YNFKEQ. After removal of 4 bases from V and 3 bases from J, the junction contained 10 bases not matched to a gene. CDR3 length equals 16 residues. The CDR3 DNA sequence: TGTGCCAGCAGCCCCGTGGGCGGGAGTACTACAGATACGCAGTATTTT. As protein: CASSPVGGSTTDTQYF.

Many counts were recorded for this clonotype. The chain recombines TRBV5-1 with TRBJ2-1; TRBD2 agrees at 13 bases. Germline V gene data show CDR1 as SGHRS and CDR2 as YFSETQ. V was clipped by 8 bases and J by 9 bases; unmatched bases: 8. CDR3 length equals 14 residues. CDR3 loop: CASLLTSGGTEQFF. In DNA, the CDR3 is TGCGCCAGTCTCCTGACTAGCGGGGGGACTGAGCAGTTCTTC.

This clonotype was counted ten times or more. V gene TRBV28 combines with J gene TRBJ2-3, with 9 bases fitting TRBD2. The CDR3 totals 16 residues. Germline values: CDR1 MDHEN, CDR2 SYDVKM. Losses at the gene ends were 3 bases for V and 4 bases for J; bases not matched to a gene: 8. CDR3 nucleotide sequence: TGTGCCAGCAGTTTGGGGGCTAGCGGGATATCAGATACGCAGTATTTT. Residues: CASSLGASGISDTQYF. Looking up the rest from reference TRBV28 and TRBJ2-3 gives the full variable domain: DVKVTQSSRYLVKRTGEKVFLECVQDMDHENMFWYRQDPGLGLRLIYFSYDVKMKEKGDIPEGYSVSREKKERFSLILESASTNQTSMYLCASSLGASGISDTQYFGPGTRLTVL.

In its sample, this clonotype was seen many times. The rearrangement uses TRBV10-1 and TRBJ2-5; D ambiguous. The CDR3 has 13 residues. V was pared by 0 bases and J by 5 bases, with 7 bases between. The germline V gene has CDR1 WNHNN and CDR2 SYGVQD (reference sequence). The CDR3 DNA sequence: TGCGCCAGCAGTGAGTCGGGGATGGAGACCCAGTACTTC. It yields the protein CASSESGMETQYF.

Ten or more counts support this clonotype. V is TRBV6-1 and J is TRBJ2-5; D may be TRBD2 (7 bases). CDR3 length: 14 amino acids. Between the trimmed V and J ends, which lost 7 bases and 1 base, there was a span of 13 bases. Per the germline V gene, CDR1 is MNHNS and CDR2 is SASEGT. The CDR3: CASTLGGPQETQYF. The CDR3 DNA reads TGTGCCAGCACCCTCGGGGGGCCCCAAGAGACCCAGTACTTC.

This clonotype has a count of ten or more. The chain is built from TRBV5-1 and TRBJ1-5; TRBD1 is a possible D gene (6 bases). Germline CDR1 is SGHRS and CDR2 is YFSETQ. The V end was cut by 4 bases, the J end by 7 bases, with 18 bases between. The CDR3 runs to 15 residues. The CDR3 loop reads CASSPTGTGGQPQHF. The CDR3 nucleotides read TGCGCCAGCAGCCCGACAGGTACGGGAGGACAGCCCCAGCATTTT.

This clonotype appeared a few times. This chain links TRBV5-1 with TRBJ2-7; 7 nucleotides align to TRBD2. This CDR3 spans 14 amino acids. Germline CDR1 is SGHRS and CDR2 is YFSETQ. V trimming: 0 bases; J trimming: 7 bases; junction bases outside the gene matches: 7. This chain's CDR3 is CASSLERGIGEQYF. DNA for the CDR3: TGCGCCAGCAGCTTGGAGCGGGGAATAGGTGAGCAGTACTTC.

This clonotype was observed many times. V is TRBV29-1 and J is TRBJ2-1, with D maybe TRBD1 (6 bases). The CDR3 has 12 residues. The germline V gene has CDR1 SQVTM and CDR2 ANQGSEA. With 1 base removed from V and 7 bases from J, the gap between germline ends came to 8 bases. CDR3 nucleotides: TGCAGCGTTGAAGGGGACAAAAATGAGCAGTTCTTC. It translates to CSVEGDKNEQFF.

This clonotype occurred many times. The chain joins TRBV5-1 to TRBJ1-5; D gene uncertain. Germline V CDR1 and CDR2: SGHRS, YFSETQ. This CDR3 is 15 amino acids long. Trimming shortened V by 4 bases and J by 0 bases, and 11 bases separated the two germline ends. The CDR3 loop is CASSARALSNQPQHF. CDR3 DNA sequence: TGCGCCAGCAGCGCGAGGGCCCTTAGCAATCAGCCCCAGCATTTT.